The rows below give T cell receptor beta chains drawn from one sample of a study of blood T cell repertoires in COVID-19. TCRdb's copy holds only in-frame clones and misses some; the assay was immunoSEQ multiplex PCR. Of over 150,000 clones in the sample, about 85% are singletons; the top ten hold over 0.55%. The sample was peripheral blood. These receptor sequences come from a man between 60 and 70 years old with COVID-19, enrolled during active disease. Each CDR3 is given with its conserved first and last residue. A D gene is named only where the DNA matches it firmly. Some rows have no size entry. The others give once, few or many, or a class for an expanded clone.

TRBV19	-	TRBJ1-1	TRBD1	TGTGCCAGTAGTACGGACAGGGCTCTAGCTTTCTTT	CASSTDRALAFF
TRBV9	once	TRBJ1-1	-	TGTGCCAGCAGTTTCCTGGACAAGAACACTGAAGCTTTCTTT	CASSFLDKNTEAFF
TRBV27	-	TRBJ1-2	TRBD1	TGTGCCAGCAGTTTGACAGGGGGCTATGGCTACACCTTC	CASSLTGGYGYTF
TRBV11-3	-	TRBJ1-2	-	TGTGCCAGCAGCCGCCGGGGGAAGTATGGCTACACCTTC	CASSRRGKYGYTF
TRBV28	-	TRBJ2-7	-	TGTGCCAGCAGTTTGGCCAGGGGAGTTTACGAGCAGTACTTC	CASSLARGVYEQYF
TRBV5-1	-	TRBJ1-6	-	TGCGCCAGCAGCTTGGGCTCAGGGCTCGGTTCACCCCTCCACTTT	CASSLGSGLGSPLHF
TRBV4-2	once	TRBJ2-3	TRBD2	TGTGCCAGCAGCCAAGAGCCAAGCGGGGGGCACACAGATACGCAGTATTTT	CASSQEPSGGHTDTQYF
TRBV24-1	-	TRBJ2-2	-	TGTGCCACCAGTGATAAAGGGACTGCGAACACCGGGGAGCTGTTTTTT	CATSDKGTANTGELFF
TRBV11-3	once	TRBJ1-2	TRBD1	TGTGCCAGCAGCTTGTCAGGGGGAAACTATGGCTACACCTTC	CASSLSGGNYGYTF
TRBV5-1	-	TRBJ1-2	-	TGCGCCAGCAGCTTGGACACAGGGAACTATGGCTACACCTTC	CASSLDTGNYGYTF
TRBV29-1	-	TRBJ2-7	TRBD1	TGCAGCGCCCTGCGACAGGGTAGTAGCGAGCAGTACTTC	CSALRQGSSEQYF
TRBV21-1	-	TRBJ2-7	-	TGTGCCAGATCAGACAGGGCCTCCCCTTCCCCCCTTTACGAGCAGTACTTC	CARSDRASPSPLYEQYF
TRBV6-2/TRBV6-3	-	TRBJ2-5	TRBD2	TGTGCCAGCAGTGTAGCGGGAGGATGGGAGACCCAGTACTTC	CASSVAGGWETQYF
TRBV5-1	once	TRBJ1-3	TRBD1	TGCGCCAGCAGCTTGGGGGACAGAACTGGAAACACCATATATTTT	CASSLGDRTGNTIYF
TRBV10-3	-	TRBJ1-1	TRBD1	TGTGCCATCAGTGGAACCGGGACAGGGAACACTGAAGCTTTCTTT	CAISGTGTGNTEAFF
TRBV7-2	-	TRBJ1-5	TRBD1	TGTGCCAGCAGTCTCACAGGGGACCCTAATCAGCCCCAGCATTTT	CASSLTGDPNQPQHF
TRBV7-2	-	TRBJ2-1	-	TGTGCCAGCAGCTTAGGCGACAGCTCCTACAATGAGCAGTTCTTC	CASSLGDSSYNEQFF
TRBV28	-	TRBJ1-5	-	TGTGCCAGCAGTTTGTCGGGGGATCAGCCCCAGCATTTT	CASSLSGDQPQHF
TRBV7-9	-	TRBJ2-5	TRBD2	TGTGCCAGCAGCCGAAGGACTAGCGGAAACCAAGAGACCCAGTACTTC	CASSRRTSGNQETQYF
TRBV7-2	-	TRBJ2-7	TRBD1	TGTGCCAGCAGCTTAAGGACAGGGGGGGCCTACGAGCAGTACTTC	CASSLRTGGAYEQYF